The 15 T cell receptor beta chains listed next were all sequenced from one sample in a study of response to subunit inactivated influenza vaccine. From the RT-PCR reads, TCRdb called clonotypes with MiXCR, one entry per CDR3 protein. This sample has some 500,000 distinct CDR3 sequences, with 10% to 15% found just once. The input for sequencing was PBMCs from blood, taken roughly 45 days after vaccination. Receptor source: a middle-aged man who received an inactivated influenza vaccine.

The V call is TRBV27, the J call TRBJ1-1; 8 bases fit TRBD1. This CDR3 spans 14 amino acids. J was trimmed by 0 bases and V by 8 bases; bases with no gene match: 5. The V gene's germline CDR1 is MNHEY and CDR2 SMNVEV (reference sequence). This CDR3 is CASGTGHMNTEAFF. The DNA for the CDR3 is TGTGCCAGCGGGACAGGACACATGAACACTGAAGCTTTCTTT.

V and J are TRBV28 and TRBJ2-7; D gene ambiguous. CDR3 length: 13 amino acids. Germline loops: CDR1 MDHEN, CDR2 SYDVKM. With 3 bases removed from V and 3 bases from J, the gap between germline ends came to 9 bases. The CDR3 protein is CASSFGRIYEQYF. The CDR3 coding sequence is TGTGCCAGCAGTTTCGGCCGGATCTACGAGCAGTACTTC.

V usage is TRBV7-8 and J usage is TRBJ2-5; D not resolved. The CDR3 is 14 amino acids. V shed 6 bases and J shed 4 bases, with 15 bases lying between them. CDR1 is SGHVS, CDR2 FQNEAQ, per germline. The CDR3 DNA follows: TGTGCCAGCAGGTCTACAGCCCCCATAGAGACCCAGTACTTC. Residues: CASRSTAPIETQYF. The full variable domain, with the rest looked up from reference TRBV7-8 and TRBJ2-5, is GAGVSQSPRYKVAKRGQDVALRCDPISGHVSLFWYQQALGQGPEFLTYFQNEAQLDKSGLPSDRFFAERPEGSVSTLKIQRTQQEDSAVYLCASRSTAPIETQYFGPGTRLLVL.

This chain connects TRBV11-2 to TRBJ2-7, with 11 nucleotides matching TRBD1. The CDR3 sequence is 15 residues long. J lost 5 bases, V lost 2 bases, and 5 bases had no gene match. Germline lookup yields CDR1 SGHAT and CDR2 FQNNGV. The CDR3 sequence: CASSLRDRGNHEQYF. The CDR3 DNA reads TGTGCCAGCAGCTTAAGGGACAGGGGGAATCACGAGCAGTACTTC.

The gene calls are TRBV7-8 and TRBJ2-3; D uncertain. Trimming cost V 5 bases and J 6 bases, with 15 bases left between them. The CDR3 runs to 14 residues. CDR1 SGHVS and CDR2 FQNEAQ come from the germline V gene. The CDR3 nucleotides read TGTGCCAGCAGCGCTAGGGTCCTTGGGGATACGCAGTATTTT. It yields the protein CASSARVLGDTQYF.

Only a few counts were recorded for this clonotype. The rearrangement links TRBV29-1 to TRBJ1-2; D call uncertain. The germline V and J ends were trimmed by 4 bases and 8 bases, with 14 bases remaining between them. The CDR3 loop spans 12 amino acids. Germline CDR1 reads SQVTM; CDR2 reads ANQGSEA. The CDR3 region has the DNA TGCAGCGTTGCTCAGGCCGGTCGCGGCTACACCTTC. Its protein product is CSVAQAGRGYTF.

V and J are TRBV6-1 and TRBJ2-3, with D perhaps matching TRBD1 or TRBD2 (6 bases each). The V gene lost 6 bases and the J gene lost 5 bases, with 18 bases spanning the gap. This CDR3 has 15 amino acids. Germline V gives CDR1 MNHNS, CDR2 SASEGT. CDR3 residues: CASRPRRDKIDTQYF. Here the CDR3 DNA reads TGTGCCAGCAGGCCTAGGCGGGACAAGATAGATACGCAGTATTTT.

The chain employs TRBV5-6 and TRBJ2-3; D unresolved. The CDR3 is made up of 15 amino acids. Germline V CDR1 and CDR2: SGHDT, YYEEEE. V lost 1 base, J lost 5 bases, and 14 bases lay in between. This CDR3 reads CASSLNQLVLDTQYF. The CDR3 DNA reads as TGTGCCAGCAGCTTGAACCAGTTAGTATTAGATACGCAGTATTTT.

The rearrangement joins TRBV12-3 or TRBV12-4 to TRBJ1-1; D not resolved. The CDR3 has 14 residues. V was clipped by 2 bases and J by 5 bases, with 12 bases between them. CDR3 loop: CASSLRPEGTEAFF. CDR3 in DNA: TGTGCCAGCAGTTTACGGCCGGAGGGAACTGAAGCTTTCTTT.

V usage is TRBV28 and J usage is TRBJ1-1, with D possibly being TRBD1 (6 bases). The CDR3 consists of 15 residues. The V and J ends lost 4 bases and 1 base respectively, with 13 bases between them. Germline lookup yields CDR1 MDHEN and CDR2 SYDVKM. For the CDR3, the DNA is TGTGCCAGCAGTTCGTACAGGGATCAGAACACTGAAGCTTTCTTT. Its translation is CASSSYRDQNTEAFF. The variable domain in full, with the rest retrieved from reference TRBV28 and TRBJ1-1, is DVKVTQSSRYLVKRTGEKVFLECVQDMDHENMFWYRQDPGLGLRLIYFSYDVKMKEKGDIPEGYSVSREKKERFSLILESASTNQTSMYLCASSSYRDQNTEAFFGQGTRLTVV.

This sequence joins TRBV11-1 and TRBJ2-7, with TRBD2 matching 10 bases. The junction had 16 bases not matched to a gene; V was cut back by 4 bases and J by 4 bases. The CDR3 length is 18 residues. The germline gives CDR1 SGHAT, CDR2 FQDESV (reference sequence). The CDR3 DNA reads TGTGCCAGCAGCTCGCCCCGGAACGGAGCGGGAGGGCTGTACGAGCAGTACTTC. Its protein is CASSSPRNGAGGLYEQYF.

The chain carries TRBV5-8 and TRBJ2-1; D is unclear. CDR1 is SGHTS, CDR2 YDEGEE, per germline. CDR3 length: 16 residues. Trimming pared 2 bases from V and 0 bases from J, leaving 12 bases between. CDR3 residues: CASSFLGLSSYNEQFF. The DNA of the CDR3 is TGTGCCAGCAGCTTTCTAGGCCTAAGCTCCTACAATGAGCAGTTCTTC.

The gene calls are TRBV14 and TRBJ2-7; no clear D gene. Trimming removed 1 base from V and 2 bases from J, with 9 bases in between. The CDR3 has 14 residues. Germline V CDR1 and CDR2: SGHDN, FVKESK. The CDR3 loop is CASSQVNIAYEQYF. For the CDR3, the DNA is TGTGCCAGCAGCCAAGTAAACATAGCCTACGAGCAGTACTTC. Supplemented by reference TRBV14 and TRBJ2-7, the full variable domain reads EAGVTQFPSHSVIEKGQTVTLRCDPISGHDNLYWYRRVMGKEIKFLLHFVKESKQDESGMPNNRFLAERTGGTYSTLKVQPAELEDSGVYFCASSQVNIAYEQYFGPGTRLTVT.

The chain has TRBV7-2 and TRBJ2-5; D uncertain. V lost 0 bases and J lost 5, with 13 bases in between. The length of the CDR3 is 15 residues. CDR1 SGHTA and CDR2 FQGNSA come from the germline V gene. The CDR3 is CASSLATLRGETQYF. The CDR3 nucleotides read TGTGCCAGCAGCTTAGCGACACTACGCGGTGAGACCCAGTACTTC.

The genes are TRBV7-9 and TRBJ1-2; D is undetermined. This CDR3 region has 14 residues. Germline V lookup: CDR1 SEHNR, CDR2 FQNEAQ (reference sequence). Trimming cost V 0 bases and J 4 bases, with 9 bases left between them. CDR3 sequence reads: CASSLAVGFYGYTF. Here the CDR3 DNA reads TGTGCCAGCAGCTTAGCTGTGGGATTCTATGGCTACACCTTC. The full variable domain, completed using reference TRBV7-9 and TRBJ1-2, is DTGVSQNPRHKITKRGQNVTFRCDPISEHNRLYWYRQTLGQGPEFLTYFQNEAQLEKSRLLSDRFSAERPKGSFSTLEIQRTEQGDSAMYLCASSLAVGFYGYTFGSGTRLTVV.